Shown below are 6 T cell receptor beta chains from a single sample sequenced in a study of response to subunit inactivated influenza vaccine. MiXCR, run by TCRdb on the RT-PCR reads, gives a single entry per CDR3 protein. The sample shows about half a million distinct CDR3 sequences, under 9% of them seen only once. The sample in question was PBMCs from blood, obtained less than 25 months after vaccination. These receptors came from a man between 50 and 75 years old who received an inactivated influenza vaccine.

There are many counts of this clonotype. The chain carries TRBV5-1 and TRBJ2-4, with a tentative D call TRBD2 (5 bases). This CDR3 has 15 residues. V dropped 3 bases and J dropped 0 bases, with 10 bases sitting between them. CDR1 and CDR2 from the germline V gene are SGHRS and YFSETQ. The CDR3 DNA follows: TGCGCCAGCAGCTCCTCGGGGATAGCCAAAAACATTCAGTACTTC. Amino acid sequence: CASSSSGIAKNIQYF.

A few counts support this clonotype. The rearrangement links TRBV27 to TRBJ2-7, with D possibly TRBD1 on 6 matching bases. Trimming removed 2 bases at V and 3 bases at J, with 11 bases between. Germline CDR1 reads MNHEY; CDR2 reads SMNVEV (reference sequence). The length of the CDR3 is 14 residues. The CDR3: CASSLAGRGYEQYF. Here the CDR3 DNA reads TGTGCCAGCAGTTTAGCGGGCAGGGGCTACGAGCAGTACTTC.

This clonotype came up a few times. The chain carries TRBV13 and TRBJ2-7, with 9 bases matching TRBD2. The CDR3 contains 14 residues. Per the germline V gene, CDR1 is PRHDT and CDR2 is FYEKMQ (reference sequence). Unmatched junction bases numbered 9, after V lost 6 bases and J lost 6 bases. The CDR3 spells CASRTTGTSPEQYF. The CDR3 coding sequence is TGTGCCAGCAGAACAACCGGGACTAGCCCCGAGCAGTACTTC.

J is TRBJ2-1 and V is TRBV9; no reliable D call. The CDR3 is 15 amino acids. Germline lookup yields CDR1 SGDLS and CDR2 YYNGEE. V lost 3 bases and J lost 7, with 17 bases in between. CDR3 nucleotide sequence: TGTGCCAGCAGCGCGGCGCCCGGGCCCAGTAATGAGCAGTTCTTC. Translation gives CASSAAPGPSNEQFF.

This clonotype showed up just a few times. V gene TRBV24-1 combines with J gene TRBJ2-1; 10 positions match TRBD1. CDR1 is KGHDR, CDR2 SFDVKD, per germline. Losses at the gene ends were 5 bases for V and 5 bases for J; bases not matched to a gene: 14. This CDR3 region has 18 residues. CDR3 sequence reads: CATSGLPPGQGTNNEQFF. Here the CDR3 DNA reads TGTGCCACCAGTGGTCTCCCACCGGGACAGGGGACTAACAATGAGCAGTTCTTC.

The chain carries TRBV19 and TRBJ2-1, with 7 bases that match TRBD2. V was pared by 0 bases and J by 4 bases, with 3 bases of the junction left unmatched. The CDR3 is made up of 15 amino acids. Germline V gene data show CDR1 as LNHDA and CDR2 as SQIVND (reference sequence). In DNA, the CDR3 is TGTGCCAGTAGTATAGATGGTAGCGGGTACAATGAGCAGTTCTTC. The encoded protein is CASSIDGSGYNEQFF.